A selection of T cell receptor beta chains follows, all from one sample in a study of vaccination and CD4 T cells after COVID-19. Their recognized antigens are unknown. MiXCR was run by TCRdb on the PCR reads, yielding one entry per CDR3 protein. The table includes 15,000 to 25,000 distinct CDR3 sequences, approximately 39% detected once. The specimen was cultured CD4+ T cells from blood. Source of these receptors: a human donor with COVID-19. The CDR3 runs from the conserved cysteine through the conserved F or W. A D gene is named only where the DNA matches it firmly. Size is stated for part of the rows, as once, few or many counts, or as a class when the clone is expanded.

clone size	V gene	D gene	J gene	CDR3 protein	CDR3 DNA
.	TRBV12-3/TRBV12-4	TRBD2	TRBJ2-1	CASSSLAGTLAEQFF	TGTGCCAGCAGTTCACTAGCGGGGACCCTAGCTGAGCAGTTCTTC
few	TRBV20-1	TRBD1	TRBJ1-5	CSAANRDRALSPQHF	TGCAGTGCTGCAAACCGGGACAGAGCCCTGTCGCCCCAGCATTTT
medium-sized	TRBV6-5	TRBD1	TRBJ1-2	CASSSITGGYGYTF	TGTGCCAGCAGTTCCATTACAGGGGGGTATGGCTACACCTTC
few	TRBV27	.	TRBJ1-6	CASTERSFYNSPLHF	TGTGCCAGCACCGAGAGAAGTTTCTATAATTCACCCCTCCACTTT
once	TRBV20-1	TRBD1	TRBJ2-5	CSVGVGTGKETQYF	TGCAGCGTTGGGGTGGGGACAGGGAAAGAGACCCAGTACTTC
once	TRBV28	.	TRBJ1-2	CASSFGQTYGYTF	TGTGCCAGCAGTTTTGGGCAGACGTATGGCTACACCTTC
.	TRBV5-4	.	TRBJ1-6	CASSLSGGQNNSPLHF	TGTGCCAGCAGCTTGAGCGGGGGCCAGAATAATTCACCCCTCCACTTT
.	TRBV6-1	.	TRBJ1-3	CASSGTGRSGNTIYF	TGTGCCAGCAGCGGGACGGGGAGGTCTGGAAACACCATATATTTT
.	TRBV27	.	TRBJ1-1	CASSLLPSNTEAFF	TGTGCCAGCAGTTTATTGCCCTCGAACACTGAAGCTTTCTTT
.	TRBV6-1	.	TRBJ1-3	CASRDLVNTIYF	TGTGCCAGCAGGGATCTGGTAAACACCATATATTTT
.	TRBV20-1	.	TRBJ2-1	CSVGPQIRQIDSHNEQFF	TGCAGTGTAGGACCTCAAATAAGACAGATCGACTCCCACAATGAGCAGTTCTTC
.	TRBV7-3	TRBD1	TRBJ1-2	CASSGSGGGYTF	TGTGCCAGCAGCGGCTCAGGGGGTGGCTACACCTTC
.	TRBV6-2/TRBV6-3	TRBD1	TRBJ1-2	CASSYRSDRGRYTF	TGTGCCAGCAGTTACCGGAGTGACAGGGGCCGATACACCTTC
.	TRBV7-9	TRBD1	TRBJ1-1	CASSPQGAVNTEAFF	TGTGCCAGCAGCCCTCAGGGGGCAGTGAACACTGAAGCTTTCTTT
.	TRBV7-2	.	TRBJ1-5	CASSSSGRPNQPQHF	TGTGCCAGCAGCTCCTCGGGACGCCCCAATCAGCCCCAGCATTTT
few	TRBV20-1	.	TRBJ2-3	CSARAQEGPGREYF	TGCAGTGCTAGAGCCCAGGAGGGGCCAGGGCGAGAGTATTTT
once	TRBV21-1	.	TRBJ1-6	CASSAAPPPVNSPLHF	TGTGCCAGCAGCGCCGCCCCCCCACCTGTTAATTCACCCCTCCACTTT
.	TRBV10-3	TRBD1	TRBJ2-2	CAISVGQEAGELFF	TGTGCCATCAGTGTGGGACAGGAGGCCGGGGAGCTGTTTTTT
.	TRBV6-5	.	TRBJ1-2	CASSYSSQGRNGYTF	TGTGCCAGCAGTTACTCGAGTCAGGGCAGGAATGGCTACACCTTC
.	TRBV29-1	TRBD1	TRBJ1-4	CSVQTGVSNEKLFF	TGCAGCGTTCAGACAGGGGTTTCTAATGAAAAACTGTTTTTT
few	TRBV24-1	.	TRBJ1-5	CATNGRSSNPVYSNQPQHF	TGTGCCACCAACGGTCGATCGTCTAACCCTGTATATAGCAATCAGCCCCAGCATTTT
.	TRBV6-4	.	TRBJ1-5	CASSENWGNQPQHF	TGTGCCAGCAGTGAAAATTGGGGAAATCAGCCCCAGCATTTT
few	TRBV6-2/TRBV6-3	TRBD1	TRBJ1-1	CASSYDRDNAFF	TGTGCCAGCAGTTATGACAGGGACAACGCTTTCTTT
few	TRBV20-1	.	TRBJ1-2	CSARDRRISALYGYTF	TGCAGTGCTAGAGATCGAAGGATTTCCGCGCTCTATGGCTACACCTTC
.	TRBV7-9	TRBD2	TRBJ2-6	CASSLGGGSWANVLTF	TGTGCCAGCAGCTTAGGGGGGGGTTCTTGGGCCAACGTCCTGACTTTC
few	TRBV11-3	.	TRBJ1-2	CASSRGTNRVGYTF	TGTGCCAGCAGCCGGGGGACCAATCGGGTGGGCTACACCTTC
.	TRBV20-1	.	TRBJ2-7	CSARVGEWEQYF	TGCAGTGCTAGAGTAGGCGAGTGGGAGCAGTACTTC
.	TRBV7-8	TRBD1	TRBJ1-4	CASSFAGQGSEKLFF	TGTGCCAGCAGCTTTGCGGGACAGGGAAGTGAAAAACTGTTTTTT
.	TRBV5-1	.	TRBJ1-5	CASSPGLNPGYNQPQHF	TGCGCCAGCAGCCCAGGACTTAATCCCGGATACAATCAGCCCCAGCATTTT
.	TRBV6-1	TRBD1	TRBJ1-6	CATGQGNPPLHF	TGTGCCACCGGACAGGGTAATCCACCCCTCCACTTT
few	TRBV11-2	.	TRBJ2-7	CASSPPAGTRIHEQYF	TGTGCCAGCAGCCCCCCCGCGGGGACCAGGATCCACGAGCAGTACTTC
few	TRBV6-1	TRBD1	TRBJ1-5	CASSRTGIGNQPQHF	TGTGCCAGCAGTCGGACAGGGATTGGGAATCAGCCCCAGCATTTT
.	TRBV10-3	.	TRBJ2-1	CATFRGGKNGNEQFF	TGTGCCACCTTCAGGGGGGGGAAAAACGGCAATGAGCAGTTCTTC
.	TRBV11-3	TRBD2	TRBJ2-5	CASSPGTSGLGETQYF	TGTGCCAGCAGCCCGGGGACTAGCGGTCTTGGGGAGACCCAGTACTTC
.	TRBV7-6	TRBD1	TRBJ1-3	CASSPRDREGNTIYF	TGTGCCAGCAGCCCGAGGGACAGGGAAGGAAACACCATATATTTT
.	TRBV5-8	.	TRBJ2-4	CASSLNPGPNIQYF	TGTGCCAGCAGCTTGAATCCAGGGCCAAACATTCAGTACTTC